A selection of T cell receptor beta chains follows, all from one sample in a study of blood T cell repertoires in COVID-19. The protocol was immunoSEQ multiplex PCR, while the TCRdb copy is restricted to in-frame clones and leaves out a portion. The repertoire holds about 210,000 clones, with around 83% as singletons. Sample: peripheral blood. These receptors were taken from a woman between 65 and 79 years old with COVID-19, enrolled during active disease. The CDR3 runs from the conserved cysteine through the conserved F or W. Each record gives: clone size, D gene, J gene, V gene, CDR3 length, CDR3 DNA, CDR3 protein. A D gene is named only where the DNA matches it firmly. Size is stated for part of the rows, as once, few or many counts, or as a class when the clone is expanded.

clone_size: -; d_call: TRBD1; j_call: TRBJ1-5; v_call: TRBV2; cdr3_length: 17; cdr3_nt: TGTGCCAGCAGCCACAACGGGACAGGGAAAGGAAATCAGCCCCAGCATTTT; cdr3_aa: CASSHNGTGKGNQPQHF
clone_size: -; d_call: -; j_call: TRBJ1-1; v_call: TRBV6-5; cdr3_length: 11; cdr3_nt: TGTGCCAGCAGTTCAGGGAGGGGAGCTTTCTTT; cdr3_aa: CASSSGRGAFF
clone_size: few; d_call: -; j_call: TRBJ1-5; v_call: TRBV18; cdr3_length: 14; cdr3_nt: TGTGCCAGCTCAGTAGGGGAGGTCAATCAGCCCCAGCATTTT; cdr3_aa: CASSVGEVNQPQHF
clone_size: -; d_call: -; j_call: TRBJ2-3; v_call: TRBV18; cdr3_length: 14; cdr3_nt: TGTGCCAGCTCACCTGGTGGGGGCGCAGATACGCAGTATTTT; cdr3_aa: CASSPGGGADTQYF
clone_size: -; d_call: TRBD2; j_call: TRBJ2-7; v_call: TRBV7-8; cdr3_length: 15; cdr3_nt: TGTGCCAGCAGCTCCCCCTCACTAGCGGGAGTCGAGCAGTACTTC; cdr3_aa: CASSSPSLAGVEQYF
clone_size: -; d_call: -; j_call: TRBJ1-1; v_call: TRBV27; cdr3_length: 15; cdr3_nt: TGTGCCAGCAGTTTGCGTCCGGGGTGGAACACTGAAGCTTTCTTT; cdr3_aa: CASSLRPGWNTEAFF
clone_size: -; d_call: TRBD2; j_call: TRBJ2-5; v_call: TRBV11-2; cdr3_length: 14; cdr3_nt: TGTGCCAGCAGCTCCACTAGCGGGAAAGAGACCCAGTACTTC; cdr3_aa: CASSSTSGKETQYF
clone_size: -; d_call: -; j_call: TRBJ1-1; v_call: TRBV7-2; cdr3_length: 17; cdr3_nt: TGTGCCAGCAGTAACATCTGGGGGGGGCGTTCGAACACTGAAGCTTTCTTT; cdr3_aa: CASSNIWGGRSNTEAFF
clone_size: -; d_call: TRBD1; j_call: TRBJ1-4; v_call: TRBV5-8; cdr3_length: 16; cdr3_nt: TGTGCCAGCAGCCTCCTTTCAGGGGGCGATCATGAAAAACTGTTTTTT; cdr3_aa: CASSLLSGGDHEKLFF
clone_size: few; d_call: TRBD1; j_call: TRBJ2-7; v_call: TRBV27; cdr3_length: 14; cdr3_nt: TGTGCCAGCAGTAGGACAGGGAGCTCCTACGAGCAGTACTTC; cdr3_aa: CASSRTGSSYEQYF
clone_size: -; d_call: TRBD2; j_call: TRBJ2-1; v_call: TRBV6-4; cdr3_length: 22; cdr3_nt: TGTGCCAGCAGTGACTCGCTCCGCTGGCAAGGGCTAGCGGGAGGGCCTTACAATGAGCAGTTCTTC; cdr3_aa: CASSDSLRWQGLAGGPYNEQFF
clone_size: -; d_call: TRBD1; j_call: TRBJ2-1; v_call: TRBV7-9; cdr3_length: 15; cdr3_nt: TGTGCCAGCAGCTTAGGAGGGACAGGGGGCCATGAGCAGTTCTTC; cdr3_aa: CASSLGGTGGHEQFF
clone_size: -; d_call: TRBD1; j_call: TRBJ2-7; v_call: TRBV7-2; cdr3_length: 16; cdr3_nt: TGTGCCAGCAGTCCCGGGGGGGGACAGGGGACCTACGAGCAGTACTTC; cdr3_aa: CASSPGGGQGTYEQYF
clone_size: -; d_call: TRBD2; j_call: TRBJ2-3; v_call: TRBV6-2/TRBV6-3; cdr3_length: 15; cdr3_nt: TGTGCCAGCAGTCCAATAGCGGGAGGACCGAATACGCAGTATTTT; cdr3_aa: CASSPIAGGPNTQYF
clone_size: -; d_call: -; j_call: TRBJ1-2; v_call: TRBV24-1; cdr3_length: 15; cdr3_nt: TGTGCCACCAGTGATTCATCCGGGGGAAACTATGGCTACACCTTC; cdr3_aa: CATSDSSGGNYGYTF
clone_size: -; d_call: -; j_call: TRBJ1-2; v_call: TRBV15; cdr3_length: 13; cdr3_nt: TGTGCCACCAGCAGGCCAGGTGGCTATGGCTACACCTTC; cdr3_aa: CATSRPGGYGYTF
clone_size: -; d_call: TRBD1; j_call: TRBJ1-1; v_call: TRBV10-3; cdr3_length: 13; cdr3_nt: TGTGCCACTAGGACAGGGGGCCTCACTGAAGCTTTCTTT; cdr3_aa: CATRTGGLTEAFF
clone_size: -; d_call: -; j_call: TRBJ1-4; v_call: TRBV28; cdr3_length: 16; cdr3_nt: TGTGCCAGCAGTGCCCCCAGGGCCCTGGGATCGGAAAAACTGTTTTTT; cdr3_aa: CASSAPRALGSEKLFF
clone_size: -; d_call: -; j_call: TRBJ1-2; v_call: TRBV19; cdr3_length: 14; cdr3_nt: TGTGCCAGTAAGGCGGGTACTACTAACTATGGCTACACCTTC; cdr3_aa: CASKAGTTNYGYTF
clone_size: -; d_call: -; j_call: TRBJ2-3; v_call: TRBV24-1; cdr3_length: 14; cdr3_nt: TGTGCCACCAGTGTAAGGGGTGGCACAGATACGCAGTATTTT; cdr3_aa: CATSVRGGTDTQYF
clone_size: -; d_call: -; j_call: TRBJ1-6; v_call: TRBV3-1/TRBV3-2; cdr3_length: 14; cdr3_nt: TGTGCCAGCAGCCAAGAACTCACGAAGTCACCCCTCCACTTT; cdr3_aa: CASSQELTKSPLHF
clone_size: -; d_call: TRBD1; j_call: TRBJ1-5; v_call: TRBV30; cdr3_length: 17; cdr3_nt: TGTGCCTGGACTCGACAGGGCGTCCCCCTAAGGGATCAGCCCCAGCATTTT; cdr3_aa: CAWTRQGVPLRDQPQHF
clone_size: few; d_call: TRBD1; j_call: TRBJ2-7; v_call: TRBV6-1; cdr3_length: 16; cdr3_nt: TGTGCCAGCAGTGGGAAAATCGGGACAGGGGGCTACGAGCAGTACTTC; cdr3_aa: CASSGKIGTGGYEQYF
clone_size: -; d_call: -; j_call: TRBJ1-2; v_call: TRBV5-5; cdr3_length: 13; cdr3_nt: TGTGCCAGCAGCTTCGACACTTCGACCGGCTACACCTTC; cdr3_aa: CASSFDTSTGYTF
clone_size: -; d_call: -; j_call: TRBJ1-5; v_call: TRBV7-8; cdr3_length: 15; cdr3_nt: TGTGCCAGCAGCTTAGACCGACAGGGCAATCAGCCCCAGCATTTT; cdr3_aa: CASSLDRQGNQPQHF
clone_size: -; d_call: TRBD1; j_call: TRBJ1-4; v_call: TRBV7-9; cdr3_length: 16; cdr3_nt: TGTGCCAGCAGCTCCGGACAGGCTGTTGCTAATGAAAAACTGTTTTTT; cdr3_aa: CASSSGQAVANEKLFF
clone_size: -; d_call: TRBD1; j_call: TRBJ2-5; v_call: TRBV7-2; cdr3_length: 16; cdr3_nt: TGTGCCAGCAGCTTAACCGGGACAGGGGGCTGGGGGGCCCAGTACTTC; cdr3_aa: CASSLTGTGGWGAQYF
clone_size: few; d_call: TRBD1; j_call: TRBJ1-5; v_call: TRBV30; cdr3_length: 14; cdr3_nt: TGTGCCTGGAGTGTGAACAGGGGACATCAGCCCCAGCATTTT; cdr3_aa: CAWSVNRGHQPQHF
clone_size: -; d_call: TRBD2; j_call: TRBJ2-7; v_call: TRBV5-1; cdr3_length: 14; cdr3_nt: TGCGCCAGCAGGGCCGGGACTAGTATCAACGAGCAGTACTTC; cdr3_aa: CASRAGTSINEQYF
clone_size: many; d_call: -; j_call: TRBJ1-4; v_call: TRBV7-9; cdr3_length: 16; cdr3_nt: TGTGCCAGCAGCGAATCATCAGGATTCCCTGAAGAAAAACTGTTTTTT; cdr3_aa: CASSESSGFPEEKLFF
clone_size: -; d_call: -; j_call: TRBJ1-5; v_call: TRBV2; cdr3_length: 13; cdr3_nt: TGTGCCAGCAGTGACGGACAGCGGCAGCCCCAGCATTTT; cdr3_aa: CASSDGQRQPQHF
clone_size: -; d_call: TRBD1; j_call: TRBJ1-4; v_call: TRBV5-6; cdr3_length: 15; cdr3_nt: TGTGCCAGCAGCGCCACAGGGGGCGCGGATGAAAAACTGTTTTTT; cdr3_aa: CASSATGGADEKLFF
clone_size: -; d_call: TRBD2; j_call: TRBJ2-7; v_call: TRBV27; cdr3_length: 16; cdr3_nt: TGTGCCAGCAGACACCAGAGGACTAGCGGTACCTACGAGCAGTACTTC; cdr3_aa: CASRHQRTSGTYEQYF
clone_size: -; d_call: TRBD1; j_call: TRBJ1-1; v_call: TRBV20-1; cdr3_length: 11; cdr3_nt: TGCAGTGCTTACGACAGGGACAGGGCTTTCTTT; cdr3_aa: CSAYDRDRAFF
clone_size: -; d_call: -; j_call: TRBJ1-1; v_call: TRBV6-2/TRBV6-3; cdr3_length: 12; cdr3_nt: TGTGCCAGCAGCCGGACAGAATCGAGGTCTTTCTTT; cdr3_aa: CASSRTESRSFF
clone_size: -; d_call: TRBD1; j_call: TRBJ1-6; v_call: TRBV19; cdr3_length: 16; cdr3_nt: TGTGCCAGTAGTACTTCCGACAGGGGCGGGAATTCACCCCTCCACTTT; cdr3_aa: CASSTSDRGGNSPLHF
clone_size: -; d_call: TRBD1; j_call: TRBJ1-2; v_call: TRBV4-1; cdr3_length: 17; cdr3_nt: TGCGCCAGCAGCGGAACCCCCGGGACAGGGGAAAGTAATGGCTACACCTTC; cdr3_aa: CASSGTPGTGESNGYTF
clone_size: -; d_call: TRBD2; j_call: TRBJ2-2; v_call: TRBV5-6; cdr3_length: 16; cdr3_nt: TGTGCCAGCAGCCTCGGACTAGCGGGGAACACCGGGGAGCTGTTTTTT; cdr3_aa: CASSLGLAGNTGELFF
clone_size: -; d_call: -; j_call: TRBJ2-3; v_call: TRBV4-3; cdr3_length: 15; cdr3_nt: TGCGCCAGCAGCCGCGAAGCATCGTTCCCAGATACGCAGTATTTT; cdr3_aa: CASSREASFPDTQYF
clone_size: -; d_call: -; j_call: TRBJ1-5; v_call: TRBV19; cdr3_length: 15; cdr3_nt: TGTGCCAGCACCAAGTATGACAGTAGCAATCAGCCCCAGCATTTT; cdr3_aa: CASTKYDSSNQPQHF
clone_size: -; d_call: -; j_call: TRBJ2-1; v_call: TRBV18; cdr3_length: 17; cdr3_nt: TGTGCCAGCTCACCACCGGCTCTAGCGGCCAGGGGAGATGAGCAGTTCTTC; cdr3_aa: CASSPPALAARGDEQFF
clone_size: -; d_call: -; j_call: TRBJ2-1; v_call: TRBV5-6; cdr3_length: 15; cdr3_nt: TGTGCCAGCAGTTTCGACAGGTTACCCTACAATGAGCAGTTCTTC; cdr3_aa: CASSFDRLPYNEQFF
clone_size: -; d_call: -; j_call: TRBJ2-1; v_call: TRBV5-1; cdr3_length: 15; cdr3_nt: TGCGCCAGCAGCTTGGGATTTAGCTCCTACAATGAGCAGTTCTTC; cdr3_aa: CASSLGFSSYNEQFF
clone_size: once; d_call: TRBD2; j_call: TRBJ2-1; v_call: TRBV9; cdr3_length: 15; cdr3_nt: TGTGCCAGCAGCGTAGCTAGCGGAACGTACAATGAGCAGTTCTTC; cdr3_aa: CASSVASGTYNEQFF
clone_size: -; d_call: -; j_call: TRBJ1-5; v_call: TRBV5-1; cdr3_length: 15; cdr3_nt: TGCGCCAGCAGCCCGGGGAGGGAGGGCAATCAGCCCCAGCATTTT; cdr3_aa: CASSPGREGNQPQHF
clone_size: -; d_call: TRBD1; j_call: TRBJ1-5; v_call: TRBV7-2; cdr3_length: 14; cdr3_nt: TGTGCCAGCAGCTCAAGAGACAGGGGACAGCCCCAGCATTTT; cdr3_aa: CASSSRDRGQPQHF
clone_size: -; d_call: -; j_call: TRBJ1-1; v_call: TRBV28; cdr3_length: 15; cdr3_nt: TGTGCCAGCAGTTTACGGGCAGGGGCGCAAACTGAAGCTTTCTTT; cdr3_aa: CASSLRAGAQTEAFF
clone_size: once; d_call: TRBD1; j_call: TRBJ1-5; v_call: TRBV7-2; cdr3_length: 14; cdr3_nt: TGTGCCAGCAGCTCCAGGGGGGATAATCAGCCCCAGCATTTT; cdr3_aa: CASSSRGDNQPQHF
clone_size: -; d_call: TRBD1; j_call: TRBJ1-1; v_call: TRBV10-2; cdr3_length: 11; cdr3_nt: TGCGCCAGCAGTGGGGACAGCTACGCTTTCTTT; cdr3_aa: CASSGDSYAFF
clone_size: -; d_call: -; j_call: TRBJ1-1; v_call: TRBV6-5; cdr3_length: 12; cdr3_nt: TGTGCCAGCAGTTATGCGGGGACCACAGCTTTCTTT; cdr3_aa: CASSYAGTTAFF
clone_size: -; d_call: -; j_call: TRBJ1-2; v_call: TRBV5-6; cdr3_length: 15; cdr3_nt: TGTGCCAGCAGCGGGACCGGGACAACCAACTATGGCTACACCTTC; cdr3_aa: CASSGTGTTNYGYTF
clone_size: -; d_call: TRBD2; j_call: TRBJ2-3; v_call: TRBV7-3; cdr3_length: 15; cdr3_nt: TGTGCCAGCAGCTTACTAGCGGGACACACAGATACGCAGTATTTT; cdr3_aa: CASSLLAGHTDTQYF
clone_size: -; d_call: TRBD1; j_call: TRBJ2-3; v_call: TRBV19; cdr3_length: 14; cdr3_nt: TGTGCCAGTAGCACGGACAGGAGCACAGATACGCAGTATTTT; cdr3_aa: CASSTDRSTDTQYF
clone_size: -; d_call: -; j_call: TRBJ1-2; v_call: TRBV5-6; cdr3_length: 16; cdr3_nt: TGTGCCAGCAGCCAGCGGACGGACCCAACTAACTATGGCTACACCTTC; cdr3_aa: CASSQRTDPTNYGYTF